The rows below give T cell receptor beta chains drawn from one sample of a study of technical replicates of blood from a handful of donors. The method was immunoSEQ multiplex PCR; TCRdb's version includes in-frame clones alone and lacks a portion of them. In the table there are more than 50,000 clones, about 86% of which are singletons. Sequencing input: PBMCs. The source is a human donor in good health. Some clones in this sample may be carry-over from other donors' samples. CDR3s include the opening cysteine and the closing phenylalanine or tryptophan.

TRBV7-7	TRBJ1-6	CASIPSAPLHF
TRBV6-6	TRBJ2-1	CASRGGYNEQFF
TRBV11-2	TRBJ2-2	CASCVGGSGELFF
TRBV18	TRBJ1-3	CASSPRSLERTGNTIYF
TRBV6-5	TRBJ2-7	CASSYSSQGTYEQYF
TRBV19	TRBJ1-3	CATGSSGNTIYF
TRBV6-1	TRBJ2-1	CASSESGTGLNEQFF
TRBV6-5	TRBJ2-1	CASSYSTGLNNEQFF
TRBV6-5	TRBJ2-7	CASSYSQGAWNEQYF
TRBV27	TRBJ1-2	CASSFERTSYGYTF
TRBV5-6	TRBJ2-7	CASSRRTEREQSSYEQYF
TRBV11-3	TRBJ2-1	CASSLGQLAGGSDEQFF
TRBV6-5	TRBJ2-7	CASTSSGGAYEQYF
TRBV7-2	TRBJ1-1	CASSLRRDTEAFF
TRBV27	TRBJ2-7	CASSALATPYEQYF
TRBV7-9	TRBJ2-7	CASSMSEQYF
TRBV7-2	TRBJ1-2	CASSLEEGANYGYTF
TRBV7-8	TRBJ1-2	CASRSDVLRQGVTYGYTF
TRBV9	TRBJ2-5	CASSTGLAGKEAQYF
TRBV6-6	TRBJ2-1	CASSYTGDGGNEQFF
TRBV18	TRBJ2-5	CASSPLEGQETQYF
TRBV29-1	TRBJ2-7	CSVKQRGGGSYEQYF
TRBV11-2	TRBJ2-5	CASSLGDRGKGETQYF
TRBV6-6	TRBJ1-1	CASSYSGTQNTEAFF
TRBV5-4	TRBJ1-1	CASSPRGESFGPEAFF
TRBV9	TRBJ2-3	CASSVVDGGAGGSTDTQYF
TRBV10-3	TRBJ2-1	CAISGMTGSSYNEQFF
TRBV5-1	TRBJ2-3	CASSSRGGLSTDTQYF
TRBV10-3	TRBJ1-2	CAISLLGQGSDGYTF
TRBV10-3	TRBJ1-5	CAITGQPNQPQHF
TRBV6-5	TRBJ2-5	CASAEGRQETQYF
TRBV30	TRBJ2-2	CAWSVGANTGELFF
TRBV5-6	TRBJ2-7	CASSLGLETYEQYF
TRBV5-1	TRBJ1-2	CASSLRGVGYTF
TRBV2	TRBJ2-7	CASSRDFYEQYF
TRBV5-4	TRBJ1-1	CASSSRQRGGNTEAFF
TRBV2	TRBJ2-2	CASHQDRVNTGELFF
TRBV30	TRBJ1-5	CAWTRRGIGNQPQHF
TRBV7-3	TRBJ1-3	CASSPSRRGGNTIYF
TRBV7-3	TRBJ2-7	CASSAAQGYEQYF
TRBV5-1	TRBJ2-6	CASSHRDRGRGANVLTF
TRBV7-2	TRBJ2-7	CASSFSRRSYEQYF